These 32 T cell receptor beta chains were all obtained from the same sample, sequenced in a study of blood T cell repertoires in COVID-19 (TCRdb year 2020). The library was obtained by the immunoSEQ multiplex PCR assay. This is the immuneACCESS table as TCRdb keeps it, with only in-frame sequences that have V and J called. A part of the clones is gone; compared with another copy, unresolved V genes explain less than half, and the rest is unexplained. The sample has roughly 380,000 clones on record, roughly 90% of them singletons. The ten largest account for about 1.4% of the sample. The sequenced sample was peripheral blood. The source of these receptors is a woman in her forties with COVID-19, enrolled during active disease.

J is TRBJ1-1 and V is TRBV20-1; TRBD1 might be the D (5 bases). Between the trimmed V and J ends, which lost 5 bases and 5 bases, there was a span of 9 bases. The CDR3 consists of 11 residues. Per the germline V gene, CDR1 is DFQATT and CDR2 is SNEGSKA (reference sequence). CDR3 sequence reads: CSAGGETEAFF. In nucleotides, the CDR3 is TGCAGTGCTGGGGGGGAGACTGAAGCTTTCTTT.

The rearrangement uses TRBV7-6 and TRBJ2-5; D is perhaps TRBD1 (6 bases). Trimming stripped 1 base from V and 2 bases from J, with 14 bases between. The CDR3 runs 16 residues. From germline, CDR1 is SGHVS and CDR2 FNYEAQ. The DNA of the CDR3 is TGTGCCAGCAGCTTAGTTAGGGACACTCCACAAGAGACCCAGTACTTC. Protein: CASSLVRDTPQETQYF.

This sequence joins TRBV9 and TRBJ1-1; D remains unclear. This CDR3 is built from 14 residues. V lost 0 bases and J 2 bases, leaving 8 bases between the germline ends. Germline CDR1 is SGDLS and CDR2 is YYNGEE. The CDR3 DNA reads as TGTGCCAGCAGCGTAGGCCCGAGTAACACTGAAGCTTTCTTT. Protein sequence: CASSVGPSNTEAFF.

This clone is a singleton in its sample. V and J are TRBV28 and TRBJ1-5; maybe TRBD1 (6 bases). This CDR3 region has 17 residues. Trimming pared 3 bases from V and 4 bases from J, leaving 19 bases between. The germline V gene has CDR1 MDHEN and CDR2 SYDVKM. The CDR3, as DNA: TGTGCCAGCAGTTTCCTCGCTTGGGGCAGGGGAAATCAGCCCCAGCATTTT. Its translation: CASSFLAWGRGNQPQHF.

The chain has TRBV28 and TRBJ1-6; D unresolved. Germline V gives CDR1 MDHEN, CDR2 SYDVKM. The CDR3 has 12 amino acids. Trimming pared 6 bases from V and 7 bases from J, leaving 7 bases between. The CDR3 DNA reads TGTGCCAGCAGACTAGTCAATTCACCCCTCCACTTT. Amino acids: CASRLVNSPLHF.

V is TRBV5-5 and J is TRBJ1-4; D gene uncertain. The CDR3 is made up of 15 amino acids. CDR1 SGHKS and CDR2 YYEKEE come from the germline V gene (reference sequence). Deletions cut 1 base from V and 7 bases from J, with 14 bases between. The CDR3, as DNA: TGTGCCAGCAGCTTGCTGGACGCGAGGGTTGAAAAACTGTTTTTT. It is translated as CASSLLDARVEKLFF. The full variable domain, in which reference TRBV5-5 and TRBJ1-4 provide the parts outside the CDR3, is DAGVTQSPTHLIKTRGQQVTLRCSPISGHKSVSWYQQVLGQGPQFIFQYYEKEERGRGNFPDRFSARQFPNYSSELNVNALLLGDSALYLCASSLLDARVEKLFFGSGTQLSVL.

V usage is TRBV6-2 or TRBV6-3 and J usage is TRBJ2-2, with TRBD1 as a possible D gene (5 bases). Trimming removed 2 bases from V and 0 bases from J, with 13 bases in between. The CDR3 covers 17 residues. Germline V gene data show CDR1 as MNHEY and CDR2 as SVGEGT. CDR3 protein: CASSYPRQGANTGELFF. In DNA, the CDR3 is TGTGCCAGCAGTTACCCCCGTCAGGGCGCGAACACCGGGGAGCTGTTTTTT.

The chain employs TRBV25-1 and TRBJ1-2, with D maybe TRBD1 (6 bases). CDR1 MGHDK and CDR2 SYGVNS come from the germline V gene. Between the trimmed V and J ends, which lost 7 bases and 9 bases, there was a span of 15 bases. This CDR3 is 12 amino acids long. The CDR3 region has the DNA TGTGCCAGCACAAACCACGACAGGTGCTACACCTTC. Translated: CASTNHDRCYTF.

J is TRBJ2-1 and V is TRBV9, with a tentative D call TRBD2 (6 bases). Trimming removed 1 base from V and 10 bases from J, with 12 bases in between. The CDR3 is 13 residues long. Germline lookup yields CDR1 SGDLS and CDR2 YYNGEE. The CDR3 nucleotides are TGTGCCAGCAGCGTACTCGGGGGACTGGAGCAGTTCTTC. This codes for CASSVLGGLEQFF.

V is TRBV6-5 and J is TRBJ1-1; TRBD1 matches at 9 bases. With V trimmed by 2 bases and J by 10 bases, 8 bases remained unmatched. The CDR3 is 14 amino acids. Germline-derived CDR1 and CDR2 are MNHEY and SVGAGI. CDR3 sequence (DNA): TGTGCCAGCAGTTACCTTGGACAGGGGATTGTAGCTTTCTTT. The encoded protein is CASSYLGQGIVAFF.

The V call is TRBV5-8, the J call TRBJ1-1, with D possibly TRBD1 on 6 matching bases. V lost 0 bases and J lost 1, with 10 bases in between. The CDR3 spans 15 residues. The germline CDR1 and CDR2 sequences are SGHTS and YDEGEE. The CDR3 coding sequence is TGTGCCAGCAGCTTGGGCGTCAGGGGGAACACTGAAGCTTTCTTT. Translation: CASSLGVRGNTEAFF. The whole variable domain, remainder taken from reference TRBV5-8 and TRBJ1-1, is EAGVTQSPTHLIKTRGQQATLRCSPISGHTSVYWYQQALGLGLQFLLWYDEGEERNRGNFPPRFSGRQFPNYSSELNVNALELEDSALYLCASSLGVRGNTEAFFGQGTRLTVV.

CDR3 loop: CASSLLAGGRGTQYF. CDR3 nucleotide sequence: TGTGCCAGCAGTTTACTAGCGGGGGGGCGGGGTACGCAGTATTTT. This chain joins TRBV28 and TRBJ2-3, with 12 bases matching TRBD2. Trimming at V came to 2 bases and at J to 8 bases, leaving 5 bases not matched to a gene. Germline V gene lookup returns CDR1 MDHEN and CDR2 SYDVKM. The CDR3 sequence is 15 residues long. The whole variable domain, filled in from reference TRBV28 and TRBJ2-3, reads DVKVTQSSRYLVKRTGEKVFLECVQDMDHENMFWYRQDPGLGLRLIYFSYDVKMKEKGDIPEGYSVSREKKERFSLILESASTNQTSMYLCASSLLAGGRGTQYFGPGTRLTVL.

J is TRBJ2-2 and V is TRBV4-3; 13 bases map to TRBD2. Germline loops: CDR1 LGHNA, CDR2 YSLEER. Trimming cost V 5 bases and J 0 bases; bases outside gene matches: 9. This CDR3 contains 19 residues. The CDR3 loop reads CASSERLAGGLANTGELFF. The CDR3 nucleotides read TGCGCCAGCAGCGAAAGACTAGCGGGGGGCCTAGCGAACACCGGGGAGCTGTTTTTT.

The V and J genes are TRBV28 and TRBJ1-6, with 7 bases matching TRBD1. Germline loops: CDR1 MDHEN, CDR2 SYDVKM. Trimming removed 10 bases from V and 5 bases from J; junction bases left unmatched: 5. The CDR3 has 13 residues. The CDR3 DNA sequence: TGTGCCACCCGGGACAGCAATAATTCACCCCTCCACTTT. Translating it yields CATRDSNNSPLHF.

The sample holds one count of this clone. The chain is built from TRBV6-5 and TRBJ1-3, with 7 bases identical to TRBD1. This CDR3 spans 14 amino acids. Germline CDR1 reads MNHEY; CDR2 reads SVGAGI. Trimming at V came to 7 bases and at J to 2 bases, leaving 5 bases not matched to a gene. The DNA for the CDR3 is TGTGCCAGCAAAAAAACAGGGGCTGGAAACACCATATATTTT. It translates to CASKKTGAGNTIYF.

DNA for the CDR3: TGTGCCAGCAGCTTGGGTCGGAACACTGAAGCTTTCTTT. This gives the protein CASSLGRNTEAFF. This chain joins TRBV5-6 and TRBJ1-1; D gene ambiguous. The V gene lost 0 bases and the J gene lost 1 base, with 4 bases spanning the gap. The CDR3 totals 13 residues. The V gene's germline CDR1 is SGHDT and CDR2 YYEEEE. The full variable domain, completed using reference TRBV5-6 and TRBJ1-1, is DAGVTQSPTHLIKTRGQQVTLRCSPKSGHDTVSWYQQALGQGPQFIFQYYEEEERQRGNFPDRFSGHQFPNYSSELNVNALLLGDSALYLCASSLGRNTEAFFGQGTRLTVV.

The chain uses TRBV27 and TRBJ2-1; D remains unclear. V dropped 6 bases and J dropped 6 bases, with 12 bases sitting between them. The germline gives CDR1 MNHEY, CDR2 SMNVEV (reference sequence). There are 13 residues in the CDR3. The CDR3 DNA sequence: TGTGCCAGCAGCTCTAATGTCGCCAATGAGCAGTTCTTC. The encoded protein is CASSSNVANEQFF.

The genes are TRBV27 and TRBJ2-7; 8 bases line up with TRBD2. The germline V gene encodes CDR1 MNHEY and CDR2 SMNVEV (reference sequence). The CDR3 has 20 residues. V lost 5 bases, J lost 0 bases, and 21 bases stayed unmatched. The CDR3 DNA follows: TGTGCCAGCAGTCCCGATTTACCCCCCACTAGCGGCAACTTCTCCTACGAGCAGTACTTC. Translation gives CASSPDLPPTSGNFSYEQYF.

The count of this clone is one. The V call is TRBV15, the J call TRBJ1-5, with D possibly being TRBD1 (5 bases). Per the germline V gene, CDR1 is LNHNV and CDR2 is YYDKDF (reference sequence). V was trimmed by 9 bases and J by 3 bases, leaving 15 bases between them. The CDR3 contains 14 residues. Here the CDR3 DNA reads TGTGCCACGACCAGAGGGGCCCTCAATCAGCCCCAGCATTTT. It is translated as CATTRGALNQPQHF.

This clone was detected a few times. V gene TRBV4-1 combines with J gene TRBJ1-4; a possible D gene is TRBD1 (5 bases). The germline V gene encodes CDR1 MGHRA and CDR2 YSYEKL. The CDR3 has 16 residues. The germline V and J ends were trimmed by 0 bases and 3 bases, with 11 bases remaining between them. CDR3 region: CASSQDPRAANEKLFF. DNA of the CDR3: TGCGCCAGCAGCCAAGACCCCAGGGCTGCTAATGAAAAACTGTTTTTT.

The V and J genes are TRBV6-6 and TRBJ2-1; 11 bases line up with TRBD2. Unmatched junction bases numbered 9, after V lost 5 bases and J lost 6 bases. CDR1 and CDR2 from the germline V gene are MNHNY and SVGAGI (reference sequence). The CDR3 sequence is 16 residues long. CDR3 DNA: TGTGCCAGCAGTCCCTCGGGTAGCGGGAGGGGCAATGAGCAGTTCTTC. This gives the protein CASSPSGSGRGNEQFF.

The chain links TRBV6-5 to TRBJ2-7; 10 bases agree with TRBD1. Germline assignment: CDR1 MNHEY and CDR2 SVGAGI. V lost 5 bases, J lost 6 bases, and 7 bases stayed unmatched. The CDR3 is 14 residues long. This chain's CDR3 is CASSPGTGVAEQYF. CDR3 nucleotides: TGTGCCAGCAGTCCCGGGACAGGGGTAGCCGAGCAGTACTTC.

V and J are TRBV30 and TRBJ2-1; 9 positions agree with TRBD2. Per germline, CDR1 GTSNPN and CDR2 SVGIG (reference sequence). V gave up 4 bases and J gave up 6 bases; unmatched junction bases: 10. The CDR3 is made up of 15 amino acids. The CDR3 DNA is TGTGCCTGGACCCTGAGGACTAGCGTTACCAATGAGCAGTTCTTC. Translation: CAWTLRTSVTNEQFF.

The chain combines TRBV9 with TRBJ2-5; 8 bases map to TRBD2. V shed 3 bases, J shed 1 base, and the junction held 5 bases outside the gene matches. There are 15 residues in the CDR3. Germline V CDR1 and CDR2: SGDLS, YYNGEE. CDR3 protein: CASSGRGGRQETQYF. The CDR3 region has the DNA TGTGCCAGCAGCGGACGCGGGGGGCGCCAAGAGACCCAGTACTTC.

Here the CDR3 DNA reads TGTGCCAGCAGCTCCTGGGGAGAGGGGGTGGCTGAAGCTTTCTTT. As protein: CASSSWGEGVAEAFF. The chain carries TRBV13 and TRBJ1-1, with TRBD1 as a possible D gene (6 bases). Trimming pared 4 bases from V and 6 bases from J, leaving 18 bases between. CDR1 and CDR2 (germline): PRHDT, FYEKMQ (reference sequence). The CDR3 spans 15 residues.

On this clone itself: A read error may account for a junction end that differs from germline. V is TRBV7-7 and J is TRBJ2-6; D unclear. The CDR3 has 16 residues. The germline gives CDR1 SSHAT, CDR2 FNYEAQ (reference sequence). The CDR3 sequence is CASSPLINSGANVLTF. DNA of the CDR3: TGTGCTAGCAGCCCACTCATCAACTCTGGGGCCAACGTCCTGACTTTC.

The chain uses TRBV4-1 and TRBJ1-2, with D possibly matching TRBD1 (6 bases). Trimming pared 3 bases from V and 4 bases from J, leaving 15 bases between. The CDR3 spans 15 residues. The germline V gene has CDR1 MGHRA and CDR2 YSYEKL. DNA of the CDR3: TGCGCCAGCAGCCAGGCGGGGGCTACCAGCTATGGCTACACCTTC. This sequence encodes CASSQAGATSYGYTF.

The rearrangement joins TRBV30 to TRBJ2-5; 8 bases match TRBD1. With V trimmed by 0 bases and J by 4 bases, 10 bases remained unmatched. The length of the CDR3 is 16 residues. Germline CDR1 and CDR2: GTSNPN and SVGIG (reference sequence). The DNA of the CDR3 is TGTGCCTGGAGTGTAAGGACAGGGAGATTGGCAGAGACCCAGTACTTC. The encoded protein is CAWSVRTGRLAETQYF.

The J gene is TRBJ1-3, the V gene TRBV6-6; D is undetermined. V lost 4 bases and J lost 8, with 9 bases in between. Germline CDR1 and CDR2: MNHNY and SVGAGI (reference sequence). This CDR3 comprises 12 residues. CDR3 DNA sequence: TGTGCCAGCAGTTGGGCCGAGTACACCATATATTTT. Translated: CASSWAEYTIYF.

The chain joins TRBV7-3 to TRBJ1-1; 9 positions agree with TRBD1. The germline CDR1 and CDR2 sequences are SGHTA and FQGTGA. The CDR3 is 17 residues long. Trimming cost V 5 bases and J 0 bases; bases outside gene matches: 10. The CDR3 sequence: CASSPRQGGEMNTEAFF. The CDR3 bases are TGTGCCAGCAGCCCTCGACAGGGGGGGGAGATGAACACTGAAGCTTTCTTT.

This clone was counted once. The V gene is TRBV28, the J gene TRBJ1-4; 7 bases are a match to TRBD1. Trimming removed 6 bases from V and 10 bases from J; junction bases left unmatched: 5. Germline CDR1 MDHEN, CDR2 SYDVKM. This CDR3 spans 12 amino acids. The CDR3, as DNA: TGTGCCAGCAGCATAGGACAGGCAAAACTGTTTTTT. It yields the protein CASSIGQAKLFF.

The chain couples TRBV5-1 to TRBJ1-1; D gene ambiguous. CDR3 length: 15 amino acids. The V end lost 0 bases, the J end lost 5 bases, and 14 bases lay between the germline ends. Germline CDR1 reads SGHRS; CDR2 reads YFSETQ. The CDR3 DNA reads TGCGCCAGCAGCTTGGTATGGTCCGGGAATACTGAAGCTTTCTTT. Its translation: CASSLVWSGNTEAFF.